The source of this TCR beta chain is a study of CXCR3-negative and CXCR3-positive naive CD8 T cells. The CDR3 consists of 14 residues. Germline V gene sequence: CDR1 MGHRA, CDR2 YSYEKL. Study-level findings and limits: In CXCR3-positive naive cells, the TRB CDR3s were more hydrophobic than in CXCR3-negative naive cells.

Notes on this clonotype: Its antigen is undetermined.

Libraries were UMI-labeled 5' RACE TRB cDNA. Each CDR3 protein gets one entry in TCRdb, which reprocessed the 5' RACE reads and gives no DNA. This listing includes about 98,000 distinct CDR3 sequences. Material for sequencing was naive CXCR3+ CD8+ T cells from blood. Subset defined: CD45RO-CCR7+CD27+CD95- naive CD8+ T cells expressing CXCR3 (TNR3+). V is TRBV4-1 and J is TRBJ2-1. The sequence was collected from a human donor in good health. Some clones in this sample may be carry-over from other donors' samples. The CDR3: CASSQLGSYNEQFF.